This T cell receptor (beta chain) originates from a study of radiotherapy plus CTLA-4 blockade in lung cancer. Study outcomes and limitations: Clones derived from tumor TCRs expanded in blood after radiotherapy plus ipilimumab. Early shifts in blood T cell clones, with interferon-beta, reportedly predicted response best.

V lost 1 base and J lost 2, with 3 bases in between. The CDR3 spans 12 residues. Turning to this clone: The antigen is not known.

TCRdb keeps only in-frame clones here, not all; method: immunoSEQ multiplex PCR. The data show 60,000 to 70,000 clones, roughly 85% seen once. The rearrangement uses TRBV5-3 and TRBJ1-1; no firm D call. TRBV5-3 counts as an open reading frame of uncertain function. The source of this sequence is a human donor with non-small cell lung cancer who had a complete response to radiotherapy plus ipilimumab. The sequencing here drew on peripheral blood, taken from a patient treated with radiotherapy plus ipilimumab. CDR3 sequence reads: CARSLRNTEAFF. Here the CDR3 DNA reads TGTGCCAGAAGCTTGCGTAACACTGAAGCTTTCTTT.